Below are 12 T cell receptor beta chains sequenced from a single sample in a study of CD8+ T cells in alopecia areata. In each case, RNA was isolated and then reverse transcribed into cDNA as the sequencing template. This table comes from immunoSEQ multiplex PCR, and its TCRdb copy is limited to in-frame clones, with some not included. The sample contains 150,000 to 180,000 clones, 45% to 55% of which appear only once. Sequenced material: CD8+ T cells sorted from blood, taken at week 0. These receptor sequences come from a human donor with alopecia areata.

The chain combines TRBV7-3 with TRBJ1-2; D is undetermined. Germline lookup yields CDR1 SGHTA and CDR2 FQGTGA. V lost 5 bases to trimming and J lost 6 bases, with 16 bases between them. The CDR3 runs to 14 residues. The CDR3 sequence is CASSPSGGWDGYTF. In DNA form, the CDR3 reads TGTGCCAGCAGCCCTTCGGGAGGATGGGATGGCTACACCTTC.

The chain couples TRBV7-7 to TRBJ2-3; D ambiguous. The germline V gene encodes CDR1 SSHAT and CDR2 FNYEAQ (reference sequence). The CDR3 is 15 residues long. V was pared by 5 bases and J by 0 bases, with 12 bases between. The CDR3 reads CASSPDGTSTDTQYF. The CDR3 DNA reads TGTGCCAGCAGCCCGGACGGTACTAGCACAGATACGCAGTATTTT.

V is TRBV14 and J is TRBJ2-1, with D possibly being TRBD1 or TRBD2 (5 bases each). Trimming cost V 3 bases and J 6 bases, with 15 bases left between them. The CDR3 has 15 residues. CDR1 is SGHDN and CDR2 is FVKESK in the germline V gene. CDR3 protein: CASSQPGIRGNEQFF. The CDR3, as DNA: TGTGCCAGCAGCCAGCCAGGGATCCGGGGCAATGAGCAGTTCTTC. The complete variable domain, with remaining parts taken from reference TRBV14 and TRBJ2-1, reads EAGVTQFPSHSVIEKGQTVTLRCDPISGHDNLYWYRRVMGKEIKFLLHFVKESKQDESGMPNNRFLAERTGGTYSTLKVQPAELEDSGVYFCASSQPGIRGNEQFFGPGTRLTVL.

This chain joins TRBV5-4 and TRBJ1-2; 8 nucleotides line up with TRBD1. Germline assignment: CDR1 SGHNT and CDR2 YYREEE (reference sequence). CDR3 size: 13 residues. J lost 6 bases, V lost 2 bases, and 3 bases had no gene match. DNA for the CDR3: TGTGCCAGCAGCTTCAGGGGGCAGGATGGCTACACCTTC. This sequence encodes CASSFRGQDGYTF.

This clone came up a few times. This sequence joins TRBV9 and TRBJ1-5; D is uncertain. CDR1 and CDR2 from the germline V gene are SGDLS and YYNGEE. The V and J ends lost 3 bases and 0 bases respectively, with 10 bases between them. CDR3 length: 15 residues. This CDR3 is CASSGDGISNQPQHF. For the CDR3, the DNA is TGTGCCAGCAGCGGAGACGGTATTAGCAATCAGCCCCAGCATTTT. Full variable domain (rest looked up from reference TRBV9 and TRBJ1-5): DSGVTQTPKHLITATGQRVTLRCSPRSGDLSVYWYQQSLDQGLQFLIQYYNGEERAKGNILERFSAQQFPDLHSELNLSSLELGDSALYFCASSGDGISNQPQHFGDGTRLSIL.

The CDR3 loop reads CASSTAQGMNTEAFF. CDR3 nucleotides: TGTGCCAGTAGTACGGCACAGGGAATGAACACTGAAGCTTTCTTT. The chain has TRBV19 and TRBJ1-1; D may be TRBD1 (6 bases). Germline-derived CDR1 and CDR2 are LNHDA and SQIVND (reference sequence). V lost 4 bases and J lost 0, with 12 bases in between. The CDR3 is 15 amino acids.

CDR3 protein: CASSGATYNEQFF. The CDR3 coding sequence is TGTGCCAGCAGCGGGGCAACCTACAATGAGCAGTTCTTC. The rearrangement uses TRBV5-6 and TRBJ2-1; D is perhaps TRBD1 (5 bases). The germline V gene encodes CDR1 SGHDT and CDR2 YYEEEE. V gave up 4 bases and J gave up 2 bases, with 7 bases separating them. The CDR3 covers 13 residues.

This clone was observed a few times. J is TRBJ1-2 and V is TRBV29-1, with 10 positions matching TRBD1. The germline V gene encodes CDR1 SQVTM and CDR2 ANQGSEA. This CDR3 is built from 13 residues. The V and J ends lost 7 bases and 6 bases, in that order; junction bases with no gene match: 8. CDR3 in DNA: TGCAGCGCCCCCGGGACAGGGGTGGATGGCTACACCTTC. It translates to CSAPGTGVDGYTF.

The rearrangement links TRBV27 to TRBJ1-1, with D unclear. The CDR3 runs 13 residues. Germline values: CDR1 MNHEY, CDR2 SMNVEV (reference sequence). Trimming removed 2 bases from V and 1 base from J, with 5 bases in between. Here the CDR3 reads CASSLRENTEAFF. In DNA, the CDR3 is TGTGCCAGCAGTTTAAGGGAGAACACTGAAGCTTTCTTT.

This clone was counted only a few times. The chain carries TRBV29-1 and TRBJ2-7; 9 bases are a match to TRBD1. Germline V lookup: CDR1 SQVTM, CDR2 ANQGSEA. The CDR3 extends over 13 amino acids. Trimming cost V 5 bases and J 0 bases; bases outside gene matches: 2. Here the CDR3 reads CSVRQGVSYEQYF. DNA for the CDR3: TGCAGCGTTAGACAGGGGGTCTCCTACGAGCAGTACTTC.

The CDR3 sequence: CATSRVNLGELFF. The CDR3 bases are TGTGCCACCAGCAGAGTTAATCTCGGGGAGCTGTTTTTT. The chain combines TRBV15 with TRBJ2-2; no definite D call. There are 13 residues in the CDR3. Germline V CDR1 and CDR2: LNHNV, YYDKDF (reference sequence). The germline V and J ends were trimmed by 1 base and 7 bases, with 7 bases remaining between them.

This clone has only a few counts. The chain has TRBV5-6 and TRBJ1-1, with no clear D. The V gene's germline CDR1 is SGHDT and CDR2 YYEEEE. With 0 bases removed from V and 3 bases from J, the gap between germline ends came to 3 bases. This CDR3 spans 12 amino acids. For the CDR3, the DNA is TGTGCCAGCAGCTTGGCGGACACTGAAGCTTTCTTT. Protein: CASSLADTEAFF.